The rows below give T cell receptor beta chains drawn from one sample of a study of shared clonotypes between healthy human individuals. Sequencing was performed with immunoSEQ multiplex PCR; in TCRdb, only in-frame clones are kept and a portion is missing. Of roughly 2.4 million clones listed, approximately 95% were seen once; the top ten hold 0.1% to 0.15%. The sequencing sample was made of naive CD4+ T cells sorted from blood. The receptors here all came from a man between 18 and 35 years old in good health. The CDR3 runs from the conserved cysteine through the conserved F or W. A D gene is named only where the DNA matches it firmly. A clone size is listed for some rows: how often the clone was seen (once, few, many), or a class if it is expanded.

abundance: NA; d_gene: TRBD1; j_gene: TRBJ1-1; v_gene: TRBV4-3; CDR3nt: TGCGCCAGCAGCCAAGCGTCGGGACAGGGAACCTTTGACACTGAAGCTTTCTTT; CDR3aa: CASSQASGQGTFDTEAFF
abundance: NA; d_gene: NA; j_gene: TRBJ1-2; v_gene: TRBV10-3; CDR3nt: TGTGCCATCAGTGAGAAGCCCAGGACTGGCTACACCTTC; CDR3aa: CAISEKPRTGYTF
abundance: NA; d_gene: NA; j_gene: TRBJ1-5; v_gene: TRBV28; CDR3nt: TGTGCCAGCAGTTTATTGGGACAAAGCAATCAGCCCCAGCATTTT; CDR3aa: CASSLLGQSNQPQHF
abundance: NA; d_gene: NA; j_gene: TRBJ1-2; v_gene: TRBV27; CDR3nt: TGTGCCAGCAGTTTGTCAGGGGCGTATGGCTACACCTTC; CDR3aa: CASSLSGAYGYTF
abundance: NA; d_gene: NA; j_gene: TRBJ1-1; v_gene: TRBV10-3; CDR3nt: TGTGCCATCAGTCGATCCCAAGAAACTGAAGCTTTCTTT; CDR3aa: CAISRSQETEAFF
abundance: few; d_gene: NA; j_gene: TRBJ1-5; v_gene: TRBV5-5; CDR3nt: TGTGCCAGCAGCTTGGAACCGGGGCTCGATCAGCCCCAGCATTTT; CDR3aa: CASSLEPGLDQPQHF
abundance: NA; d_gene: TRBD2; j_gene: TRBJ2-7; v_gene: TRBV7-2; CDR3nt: TGTGCCAGCAGCCCAGAGCTAGCGGGCGCCTACGAGCAGTACTTC; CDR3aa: CASSPELAGAYEQYF
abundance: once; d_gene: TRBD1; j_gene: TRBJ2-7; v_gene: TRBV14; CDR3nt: TGTGCCAGCAGCTTAACAGGGGGCAACGAGCAGTACTTC; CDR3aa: CASSLTGGNEQYF
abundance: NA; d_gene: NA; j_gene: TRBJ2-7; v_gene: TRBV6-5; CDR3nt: TGTGCCAGCAGTTACATCCCCGACTACGAGCAGTACTTC; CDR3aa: CASSYIPDYEQYF
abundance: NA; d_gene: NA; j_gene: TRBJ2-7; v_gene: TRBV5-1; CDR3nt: TGCGCCAGCAGCTTGGCCGATAGTCCCCCCTACGAGCAGTACTTC; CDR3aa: CASSLADSPPYEQYF
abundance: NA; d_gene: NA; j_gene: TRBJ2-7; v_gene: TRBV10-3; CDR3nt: TGTGCCATCAGTGAGTCGGGCACAGGGACCTACGAGCAGTACTTC; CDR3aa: CAISESGTGTYEQYF
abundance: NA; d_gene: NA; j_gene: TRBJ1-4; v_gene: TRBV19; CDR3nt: TGTGCCAGTAGTTGGCGGGGAAAGGATGAAAAACTGTTTTTT; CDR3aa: CASSWRGKDEKLFF
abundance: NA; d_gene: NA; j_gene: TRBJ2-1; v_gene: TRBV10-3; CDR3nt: TGTGCCATCAGTGAGTGGGGCCAGGGTGCCTACAATGAGCAGTTCTTC; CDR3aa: CAISEWGQGAYNEQFF
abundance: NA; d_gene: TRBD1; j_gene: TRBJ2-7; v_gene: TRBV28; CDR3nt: TGTGCCAGCAGCCCGACAGGGGCCAGGTCCTACGAGCAGTACTTC; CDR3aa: CASSPTGARSYEQYF
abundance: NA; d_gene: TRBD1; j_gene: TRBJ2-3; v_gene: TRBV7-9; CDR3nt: TGTGCCAGCAGCCGTGGGGGACAGGGCATAATGGGCACAGATACGCAGTATTTT; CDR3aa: CASSRGGQGIMGTDTQYF
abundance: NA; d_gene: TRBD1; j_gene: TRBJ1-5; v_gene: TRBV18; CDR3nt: TGTGCCAGCTCACCGTCCGGGACAGCAAATCAGCCCCAGCATTTT; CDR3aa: CASSPSGTANQPQHF
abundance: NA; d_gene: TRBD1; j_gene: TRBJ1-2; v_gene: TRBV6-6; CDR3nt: TGTGCCAGCACCTCAGACAGGGATTATTCTAACTATGGCTACACCTTC; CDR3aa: CASTSDRDYSNYGYTF
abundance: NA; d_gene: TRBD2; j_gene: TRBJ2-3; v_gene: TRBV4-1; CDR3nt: TGCGCCAGCAGCCTCAGCCTAGCGGTGAGCACAGATACGCAGTATTTT; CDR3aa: CASSLSLAVSTDTQYF
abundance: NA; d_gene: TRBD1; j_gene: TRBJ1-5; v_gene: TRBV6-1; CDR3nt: TGTGCCAGCAGTGCGGGACAGGGGACCTTATTGAGCAATCAGCCCCAGCATTTT; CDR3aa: CASSAGQGTLLSNQPQHF
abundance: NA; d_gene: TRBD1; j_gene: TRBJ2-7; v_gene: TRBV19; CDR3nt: TGTGCCAGTAACCCTGGGGCAGGGGGCATCTACGACGAGCAGTACTTC; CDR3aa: CASNPGAGGIYDEQYF
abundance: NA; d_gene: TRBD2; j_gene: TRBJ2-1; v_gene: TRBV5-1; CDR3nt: TGCGCCAGCAGCTTTACTAGCGGGAGCTACAATGAGCAGTTCTTC; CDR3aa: CASSFTSGSYNEQFF
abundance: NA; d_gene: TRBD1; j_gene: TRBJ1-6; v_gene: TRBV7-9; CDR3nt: TGTGCCAGCAGCTTAACGGACAGGGAACATTCACCCCTCCACTTT; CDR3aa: CASSLTDREHSPLHF
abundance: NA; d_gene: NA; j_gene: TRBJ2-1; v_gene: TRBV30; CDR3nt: TGTGCCTGGAGTGAGGTAGCCGGCTCCTACAATGAGCAGTTCTTC; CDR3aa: CAWSEVAGSYNEQFF
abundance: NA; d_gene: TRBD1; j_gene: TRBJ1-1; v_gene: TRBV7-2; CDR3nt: TGTGCCAGCAGCTTAGTGGGGACAGGGGCAGTAACTGAAGCTTTCTTT; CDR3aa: CASSLVGTGAVTEAFF
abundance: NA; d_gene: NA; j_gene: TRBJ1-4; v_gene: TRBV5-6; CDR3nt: TGTGCCAGCAGCCCAAAAAACCCTTTTTCTAATGAAAAACTGTTTTTT; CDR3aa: CASSPKNPFSNEKLFF
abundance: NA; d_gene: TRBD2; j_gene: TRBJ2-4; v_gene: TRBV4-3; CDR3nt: TGCGCCAGCAGCTCCGGACTAGCACTAGCCAAAAACATTCAGTACTTC; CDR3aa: CASSSGLALAKNIQYF
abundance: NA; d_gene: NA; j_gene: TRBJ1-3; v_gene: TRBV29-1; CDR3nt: TGCAGCGTCACAAAGCAGGGTTTAAACACCATATATTTT; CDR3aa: CSVTKQGLNTIYF
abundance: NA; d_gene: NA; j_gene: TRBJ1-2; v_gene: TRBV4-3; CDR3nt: TGCGCCAGCAGCGGGCTTTTGGCAGATGGCTACACCTTC; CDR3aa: CASSGLLADGYTF
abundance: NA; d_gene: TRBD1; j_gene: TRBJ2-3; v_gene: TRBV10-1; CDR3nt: TGCGCCAGCAGTGAAGAAGGGACAGGGGCCACAGATACGCAGTATTTT; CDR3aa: CASSEEGTGATDTQYF
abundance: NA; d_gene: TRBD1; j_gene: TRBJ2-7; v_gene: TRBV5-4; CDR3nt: TGTGCCAGCAGCCTATCCGGGACAGGGGTCTACGAGCAGTACTTC; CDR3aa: CASSLSGTGVYEQYF